A selection of T cell receptor beta chains follows, all from one sample in a study of CD8 T cells in ankylosing spondylitis. One entry per CDR3 protein, called by TCRdb with MiXCR from the 5' RACE reads. This table holds some 42,000 distinct CDR3 sequences, around 2.9% found once. Sequenced material: blood, either unsorted or a sorted T cell fraction (not recorded which). All receptors come from a male donor with ankylosing spondylitis or in good health (not recorded which). Both conserved end residues are part of each CDR3. The D gene is left open where the match is weak. For some rows the clone size is stated as once, few or many, or as a class when expanded; others skip it.

>many|TRBV21-1|NA|TRBJ2-7
TGTGCCAGCAGCAAGTGGGCTGAGGGGGACGGCTTGTACGAGCAGTACTTC
CASSKWAEGDGLYEQYF
>many|TRBV9|TRBD2|TRBJ2-1
TGTGCCAGCAGCGGGGGTACGCGGGGGTTCAATGAGCAGTTCTTC
CASSGGTRGFNEQFF
>many|TRBV9|TRBD2|TRBJ2-2
TGTGCCAGCAGTCCCGCTCTAGCGGGTATTTCCGGGGAGCTGTTTTTT
CASSPALAGISGELFF
>many|TRBV9|NA|TRBJ2-7
TGTGCCAGCAGCGACGCCGCTACATCCTACGAGCAGTACTTC
CASSDAATSYEQYF
>many|TRBV9|NA|TRBJ2-2
TGTGCCAGCAGCCCGCACACCGGGGAGCTGTTTTTT
CASSPHTGELFF
>many|TRBV9|NA|TRBJ2-1
TGTGCCAGCAGCGTAGAGGATGAGCAGTTCTTC
CASSVEDEQFF
>many|TRBV9|TRBD1|TRBJ2-3
TGTGCCAGCAGCGACCGACAGGGGATCCGTACGCAGTATTTT
CASSDRQGIRTQYF
>many|TRBV9|NA|TRBJ2-5
TGTGCCAGCAGCGTAGCCGGACCAGAGACCCAGTACTTC
CASSVAGPETQYF
>many|TRBV9|NA|TRBJ1-2
TGTGCCAGCAGCGTAGGGACAGACCACTATGGCTACACCTTC
CASSVGTDHYGYTF
>many|TRBV9|NA|TRBJ2-3
TGTGCCAGCAGCGTAGCCGGTGGTTTCGGGGCCCCTACAGATACGCAGTATTTT
CASSVAGGFGAPTDTQYF
>many|TRBV9|NA|TRBJ2-1
TGTGCCAGCAGCCCCTCCCACCTAGAGATTGGGTACAATGAGCAGTTCTTC
CASSPSHLEIGYNEQFF
>many|TRBV9|NA|TRBJ2-5
TGTGCCAGCAGCGTAGCCCCCTGGGCCGAAGAGACCCAGTACTTC
CASSVAPWAEETQYF
>NA|TRBV9|NA|TRBJ1-2
TGTGCCAGCAGCCCGGACACTAACTATGGCTACACCTTC
CASSPDTNYGYTF
>many|TRBV9|TRBD1|TRBJ2-2
TGTGCCAGCAGCTGGGGACAGGGGGCTACCGGGGAGCTGTTTTTT
CASSWGQGATGELFF
>many|TRBV9|TRBD1|TRBJ2-1
TGTGCCAGCAGCGTAGTCGGGACAGGGAGCAATGAGCAGTTCTTC
CASSVVGTGSNEQFF
>many|TRBV9|NA|TRBJ2-1
TGTGCCAGCAGCCTCGGTGGGGGGAGATACAATGAGCAGTTCTTC
CASSLGGGRYNEQFF
>many|TRBV9|TRBD1|TRBJ2-7
TGTGCCAGCAGCGTAGGGGAGGGGACAGGGACCTACGAGCAGTACTTC
CASSVGEGTGTYEQYF
>many|TRBV9|TRBD2|TRBJ2-3
TGTGCCAGCAGCGCCATTCCGTTTAGCGGGAGCACAGATACGCAGTATTTT
CASSAIPFSGSTDTQYF
>many|TRBV9|TRBD2|TRBJ2-1
TGTGCCAGCAGCGCAGGGACTAGTACGTACAATGAGCAGTTCTTC
CASSAGTSTYNEQFF
>many|TRBV9|NA|TRBJ1-5
TGTGCCAGCAGCTATTTGGGCAATCAGCCCCAGCATTTT
CASSYLGNQPQHF
>many|TRBV9|TRBD2|TRBJ2-2
TGTGCCAGCAGCGGTAGCGGGAGATCCAGTCCCGGGGAGCTGTTTTTT
CASSGSGRSSPGELFF
>many|TRBV9|NA|TRBJ2-2
TGTGCCAGCAGCCTACATGAGGGAGTGACCGGGGAGCTGTTTTTT
CASSLHEGVTGELFF
>many|TRBV9|TRBD1|TRBJ1-2
TGTGCCAGCAGCGTAGGGGTGGGACAGGGATTTGGCTACACCTTC
CASSVGVGQGFGYTF
>many|TRBV9|NA|TRBJ2-3
TGTGCCAGCAGCGTATTTCCTGGGAGCACAGATACGCAGTATTTT
CASSVFPGSTDTQYF
>many|TRBV9|NA|TRBJ2-1
TGTGCCAGCAGCGTAGACTTGAGTGGAGTTACCACCTACAATGAGCAGTTCTTC
CASSVDLSGVTTYNEQFF
>many|TRBV9|TRBD1|TRBJ2-2
TGTGCCAGCAGCGCGACAGGGGCCCCCGGGGAGCTGTTTTTT
CASSATGAPGELFF
>many|TRBV9|TRBD1|TRBJ1-5
TGTGCCAGCAGCCCCCAGGGGGGGGGATATGAGCCCCAGCATTTT
CASSPQGGGYEPQHF
>many|TRBV9|NA|TRBJ2-7
TGTGCCAGCAGCGTAGCCCTGCACTCCTACGAGCAGTACTTC
CASSVALHSYEQYF
>NA|TRBV9|NA|TRBJ1-1
TGTGCCAGCAGCGCCTTGGGACAGAACACTGAAGCTTTCTTT
CASSALGQNTEAFF
>many|TRBV9|TRBD1|TRBJ2-6
TGTGCCAGCAGCTCCATATCGGGACAGGGAATTGGGGCCAACGTCCTGACTTTC
CASSSISGQGIGANVLTF